Each of the 5 T cell receptor beta chains below was sequenced from the same sample in a study of identifying expanded T cells in peripheral blood. Repertoires were generated with immunoSEQ multiplex PCR, while TCRdb's copy carries only in-frame clones and drops some. This table holds roughly 100,000 clones, around 88% found once. The sequencing sample was made of blood. These TCRs come from a person aged 18 to 75 in good health.

The rearrangement links TRBV6-5 to TRBJ2-3, with 9 bases fitting TRBD2. The length of the CDR3 is 14 residues. With 5 bases clipped from V and 2 bases from J, the junction kept 2 bases outside the gene matches. Per germline, CDR1 MNHEY and CDR2 SVGAGI. This CDR3 is CASSLAGFTDTQYF. In DNA form, the CDR3 reads TGTGCCAGCAGTCTAGCGGGGTTCACAGATACGCAGTATTTT.

The chain carries TRBV9 and TRBJ2-3, with D perhaps TRBD2 (7 bases). Trimming shortened V by 3 bases and J by 7 bases, and 9 bases separated the two germline ends. Germline lookup yields CDR1 SGDLS and CDR2 YYNGEE. This CDR3 is built from 12 residues. The CDR3 bases are TGTGCCAGCAGCGGCGGGGGCCATACGCAGTATTTT. It encodes CASSGGGHTQYF.

This clone was seen just once. The genes are TRBV7-8 and TRBJ2-1; 7 positions agree with TRBD2. V gave up 5 bases and J gave up 3 bases; unmatched junction bases: 7. CDR3 length: 15 residues. The germline CDR1 and CDR2 sequences are SGHVS and FQNEAQ. The DNA for the CDR3 is TGTGCCAGCAGCGCTCGGGGGGAGAGCTACAATGAGCAGTTCTTC. This encodes CASSARGESYNEQFF.

The rearrangement uses TRBV5-1 and TRBJ1-1; possibly TRBD1 for D (5 bases). V was trimmed by 5 bases and J by 3 bases, leaving 14 bases between them. The germline gives CDR1 SGHRS, CDR2 YFSETQ. The CDR3 sequence is 14 residues long. Here the CDR3 DNA reads TGCGCCAGCAGTCCGAGGGGAGGAGACACTGAAGCTTTCTTT. Its protein is CASSPRGGDTEAFF.

This clone was recorded a few times. The chain recombines TRBV19 with TRBJ1-2; weak D call: TRBD1 (5 bases). This CDR3 contains 13 residues. The germline gives CDR1 LNHDA, CDR2 SQIVND (reference sequence). Trimming stripped 5 bases from V and 8 bases from J, with 15 bases between. The CDR3 nucleotides read TGTGCCAGTAGTCCCATCGGGGCGCGGGGCTACACCTTC. Translating gives CASSPIGARGYTF.